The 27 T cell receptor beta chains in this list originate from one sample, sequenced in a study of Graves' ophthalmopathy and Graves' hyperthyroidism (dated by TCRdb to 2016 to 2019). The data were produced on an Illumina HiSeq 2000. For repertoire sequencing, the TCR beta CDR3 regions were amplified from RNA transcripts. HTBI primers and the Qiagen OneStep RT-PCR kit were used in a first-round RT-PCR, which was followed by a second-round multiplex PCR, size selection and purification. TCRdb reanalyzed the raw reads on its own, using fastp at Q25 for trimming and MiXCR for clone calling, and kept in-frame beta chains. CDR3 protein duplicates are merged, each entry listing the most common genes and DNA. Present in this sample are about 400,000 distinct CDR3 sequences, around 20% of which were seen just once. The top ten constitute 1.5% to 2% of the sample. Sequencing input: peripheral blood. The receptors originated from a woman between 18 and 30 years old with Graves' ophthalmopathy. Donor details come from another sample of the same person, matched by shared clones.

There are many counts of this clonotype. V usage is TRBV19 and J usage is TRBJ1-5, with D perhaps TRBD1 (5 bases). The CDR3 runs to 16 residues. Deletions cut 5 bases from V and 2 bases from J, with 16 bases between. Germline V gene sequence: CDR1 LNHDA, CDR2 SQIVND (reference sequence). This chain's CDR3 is CASSRNQGGGNQPQHF. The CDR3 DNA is TGTGCCAGTAGTCGTAACCAGGGTGGGGGCAATCAGCCCCAGCATTTT.

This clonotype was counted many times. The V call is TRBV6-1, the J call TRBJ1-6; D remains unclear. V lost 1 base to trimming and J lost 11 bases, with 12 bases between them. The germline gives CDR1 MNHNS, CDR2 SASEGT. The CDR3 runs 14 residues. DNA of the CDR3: TGTGCCAGCAGTGAAGAGGAGGGATGGGCACCCCTCCACTTT. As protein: CASSEEEGWAPLHF.

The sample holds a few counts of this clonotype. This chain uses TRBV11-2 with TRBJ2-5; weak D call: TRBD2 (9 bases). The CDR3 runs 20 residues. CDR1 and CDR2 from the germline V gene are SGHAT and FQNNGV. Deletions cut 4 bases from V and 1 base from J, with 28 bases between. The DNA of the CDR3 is TGTGCCAGCAGCTCCCGCGACAGGGGCGACGGGCGGGAGGGCCAAGAGACCCAGTACTTC. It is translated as CASSSRDRGDGREGQETQYF.

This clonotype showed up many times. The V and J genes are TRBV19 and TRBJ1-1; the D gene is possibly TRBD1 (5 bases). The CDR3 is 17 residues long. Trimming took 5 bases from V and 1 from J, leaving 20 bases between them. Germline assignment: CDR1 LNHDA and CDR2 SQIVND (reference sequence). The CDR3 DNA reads TGTGCCAGTAGTGGGAGAGGGGCCCCTGCCGCGAACACTGAAGCTTTCTTT. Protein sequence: CASSGRGAPAANTEAFF.

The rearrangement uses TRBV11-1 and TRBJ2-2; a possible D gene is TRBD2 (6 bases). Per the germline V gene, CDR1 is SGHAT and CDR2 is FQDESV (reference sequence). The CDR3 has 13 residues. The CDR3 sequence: CAAGGPNTGELFF. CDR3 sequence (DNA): TGTGCGGCCGGGGGACCGAACACCGGGGAGCTGTTTTTT.

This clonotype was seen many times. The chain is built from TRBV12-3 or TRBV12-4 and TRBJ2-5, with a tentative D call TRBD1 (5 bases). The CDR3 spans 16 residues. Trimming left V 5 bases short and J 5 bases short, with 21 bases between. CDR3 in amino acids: CASSPPVGRGVETQYF. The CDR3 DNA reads TGTGCCAGCAGTCCCCCAGTAGGAAGGGGTGTGGAGACCCAGTACTTC.

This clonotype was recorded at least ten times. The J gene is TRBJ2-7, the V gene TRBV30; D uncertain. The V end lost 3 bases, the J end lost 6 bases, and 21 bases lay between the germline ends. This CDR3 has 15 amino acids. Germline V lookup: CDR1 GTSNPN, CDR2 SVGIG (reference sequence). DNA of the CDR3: TGTGCCTGGAGAGTAGCTGGATCAACAAGATCCGAGCAGTACTTC. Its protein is CAWRVAGSTRSEQYF.

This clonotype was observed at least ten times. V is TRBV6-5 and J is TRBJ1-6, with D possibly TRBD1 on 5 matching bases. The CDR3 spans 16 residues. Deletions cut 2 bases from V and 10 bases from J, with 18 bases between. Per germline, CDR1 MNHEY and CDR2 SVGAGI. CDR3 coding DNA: TGTGCCAGCAGTTACCGGGCAGGGAAAGGAGCATCACCCCTCCACTTT. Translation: CASSYRAGKGASPLHF.

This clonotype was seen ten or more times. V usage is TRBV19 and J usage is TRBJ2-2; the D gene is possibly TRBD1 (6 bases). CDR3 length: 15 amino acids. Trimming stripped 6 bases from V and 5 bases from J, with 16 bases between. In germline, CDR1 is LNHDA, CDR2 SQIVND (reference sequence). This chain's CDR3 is CASSRPPQGTGELFF. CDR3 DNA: TGTGCCAGTAGCAGACCCCCCCAGGGGACCGGGGAGCTGTTTTTT.

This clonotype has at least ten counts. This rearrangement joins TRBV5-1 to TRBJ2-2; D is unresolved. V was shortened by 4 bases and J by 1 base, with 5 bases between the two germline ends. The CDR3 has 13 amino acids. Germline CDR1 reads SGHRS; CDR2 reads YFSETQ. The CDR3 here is CASSEKNTGELFF. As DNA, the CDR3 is TGCGCCAGCAGCGAAAAGAACACCGGGGAGCTGTTTTTT.

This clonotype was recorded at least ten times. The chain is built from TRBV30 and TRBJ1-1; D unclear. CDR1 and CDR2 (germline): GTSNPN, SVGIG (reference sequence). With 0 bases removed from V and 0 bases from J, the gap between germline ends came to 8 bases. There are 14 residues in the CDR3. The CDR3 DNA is TGTGCCTGGAGTGTGGGTATGATGAACACTGAAGCTTTCTTT. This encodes CAWSVGMMNTEAFF.

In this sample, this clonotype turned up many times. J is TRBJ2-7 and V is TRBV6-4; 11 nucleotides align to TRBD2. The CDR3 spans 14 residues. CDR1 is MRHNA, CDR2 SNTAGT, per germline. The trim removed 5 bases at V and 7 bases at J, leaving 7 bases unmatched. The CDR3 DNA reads TGTGCCAGCAGTAGACTAGCGGGGATCATAGAGCAGTACTTC. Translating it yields CASSRLAGIIEQYF.

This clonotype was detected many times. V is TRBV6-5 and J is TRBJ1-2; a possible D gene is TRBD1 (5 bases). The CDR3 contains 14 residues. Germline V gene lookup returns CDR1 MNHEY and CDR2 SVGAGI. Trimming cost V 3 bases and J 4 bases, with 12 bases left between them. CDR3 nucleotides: TGTGCCAGCAGTTATAGGACGGGACTCTATGGCTACACCTTC. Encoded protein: CASSYRTGLYGYTF.

The CDR3, as DNA: TGTGCCAGCAGCTTGGGATTTTGGAGGAGGAACACTGAAGCTTTCTTT. As protein: CASSLGFWRRNTEAFF. The chain recombines TRBV11-2 with TRBJ1-1; unclear D gene. The CDR3 contains 16 residues. The V gene's germline CDR1 is SGHAT and CDR2 FQNNGV. V was trimmed by 3 bases and J by 1 base, leaving 15 bases between them.

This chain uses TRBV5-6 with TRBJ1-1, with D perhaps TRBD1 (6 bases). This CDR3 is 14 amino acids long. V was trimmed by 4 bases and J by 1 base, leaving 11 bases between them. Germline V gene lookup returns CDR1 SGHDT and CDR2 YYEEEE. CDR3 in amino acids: CASSPGHWNTEAFF. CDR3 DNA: TGTGCCAGCAGCCCGGGACATTGGAACACTGAAGCTTTCTTT.

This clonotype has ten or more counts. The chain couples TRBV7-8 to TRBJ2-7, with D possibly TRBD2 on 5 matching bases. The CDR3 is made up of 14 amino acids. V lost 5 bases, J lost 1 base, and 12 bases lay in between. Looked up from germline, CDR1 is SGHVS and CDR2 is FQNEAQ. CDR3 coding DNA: TGTGCCAGCAGCCGAGGGTCTCAATCCTACGAGCAGTACTTC. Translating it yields CASSRGSQSYEQYF.

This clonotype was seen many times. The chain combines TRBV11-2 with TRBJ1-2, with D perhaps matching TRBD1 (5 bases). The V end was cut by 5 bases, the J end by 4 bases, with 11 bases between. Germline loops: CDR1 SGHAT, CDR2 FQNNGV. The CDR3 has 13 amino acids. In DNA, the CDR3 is TGTGCCAGCAGCCCCCAGGGTCCCTATGGCTACACCTTC. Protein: CASSPQGPYGYTF.

The chain's CDR3 is CASSYYGSETQYF. The CDR3 DNA is TGTGCCAGCAGTTACTATGGGTCCGAGACCCAGTACTTC. The chain employs TRBV6-5 and TRBJ2-5; D is uncertain. This CDR3 has 13 amino acids. Germline loops: CDR1 MNHEY, CDR2 SVGAGI. Trimming left V 1 base short and J 5 bases short, with 8 bases between.

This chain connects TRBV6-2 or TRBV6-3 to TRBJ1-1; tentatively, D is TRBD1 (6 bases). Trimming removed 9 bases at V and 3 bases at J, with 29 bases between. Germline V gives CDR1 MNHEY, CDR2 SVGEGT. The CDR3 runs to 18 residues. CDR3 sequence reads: CASLAWVGRGGSYTEAFF. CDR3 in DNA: TGTGCCAGTTTAGCATGGGTGGGCAGGGGAGGTTCGTACACTGAAGCTTTCTTT.

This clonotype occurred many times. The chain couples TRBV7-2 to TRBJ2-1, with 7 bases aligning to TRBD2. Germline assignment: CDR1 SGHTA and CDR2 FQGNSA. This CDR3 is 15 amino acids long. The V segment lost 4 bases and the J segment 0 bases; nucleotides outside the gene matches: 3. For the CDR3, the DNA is TGTGCCAGCAGCTCCGGGGGGAGCTCCTACAATGAGCAGTTCTTC. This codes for CASSSGGSSYNEQFF. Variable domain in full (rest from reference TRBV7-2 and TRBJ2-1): GAGVSQSPSNKVTEKGKDVELRCDPISGHTALYWYRQSLGQGLEFLIYFQGNSAPDKSGLPSDRFSAERTGGSVSTLTIQRTQQEDSAVYLCASSSGGSSYNEQFFGPGTRLTVL.

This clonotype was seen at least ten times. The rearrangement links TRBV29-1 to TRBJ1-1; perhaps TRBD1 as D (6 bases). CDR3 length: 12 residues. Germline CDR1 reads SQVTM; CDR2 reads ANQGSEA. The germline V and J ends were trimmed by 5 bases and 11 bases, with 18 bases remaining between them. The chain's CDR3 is CSVSPGRGAAFF. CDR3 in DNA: TGCAGCGTTTCCCCGGGACGGGGGGCGGCTTTCTTT. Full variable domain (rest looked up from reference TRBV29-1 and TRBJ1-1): SAVISQKPSRDICQRGTSLTIQCQVDSQVTMMFWYRQQPGQSLTLIATANQGSEATYESGFVIDKFPISRPNLTFSTLTVSNMSPEDSSIYLCSVSPGRGAAFFGQGTRLTVV.

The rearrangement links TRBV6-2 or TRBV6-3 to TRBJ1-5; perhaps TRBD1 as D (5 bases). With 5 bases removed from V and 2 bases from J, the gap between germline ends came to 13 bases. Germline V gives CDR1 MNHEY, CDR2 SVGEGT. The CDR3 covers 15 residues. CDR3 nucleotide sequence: TGTGCCAGCAGTAAACCGATGGGGGGCAATCAGCCCCAGCATTTT. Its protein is CASSKPMGGNQPQHF.

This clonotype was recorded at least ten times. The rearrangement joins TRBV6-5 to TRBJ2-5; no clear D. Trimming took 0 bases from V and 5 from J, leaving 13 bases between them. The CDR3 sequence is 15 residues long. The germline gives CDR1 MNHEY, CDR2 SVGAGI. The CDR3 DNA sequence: TGTGCCAGCAGTTACTCCATTCGGCCTTTCGAGACCCAGTACTTC. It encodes CASSYSIRPFETQYF.

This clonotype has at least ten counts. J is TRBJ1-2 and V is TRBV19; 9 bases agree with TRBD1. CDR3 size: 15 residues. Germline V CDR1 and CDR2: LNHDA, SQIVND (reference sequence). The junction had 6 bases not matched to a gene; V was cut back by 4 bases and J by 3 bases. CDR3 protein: CASSNPGTGYYGYTF. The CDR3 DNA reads TGTGCCAGTAGTAATCCCGGGACAGGGTACTATGGCTACACCTTC. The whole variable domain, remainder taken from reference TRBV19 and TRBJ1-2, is DGGITQSPKYLFRKEGQNVTLSCEQNLNHDAMYWYRQDPGQGLRLIYYSQIVNDFQKGDIAEGYSVSREKKESFPLTVTSAQKNPTAFYLCASSNPGTGYYGYTFGSGTRLTVV.

The DNA of the CDR3 is TGTGCCAGCAGTTCATACAGGGCGGAGAACACTGAAGCTTTCTTT. Protein: CASSSYRAENTEAFF. The chain links TRBV11-2 to TRBJ1-1; a weak D match, TRBD1 (6 bases). Trimming pared 6 bases from V and 1 base from J, leaving 15 bases between. This CDR3 is built from 15 residues. Germline V CDR1 and CDR2: SGHAT, FQNNGV.

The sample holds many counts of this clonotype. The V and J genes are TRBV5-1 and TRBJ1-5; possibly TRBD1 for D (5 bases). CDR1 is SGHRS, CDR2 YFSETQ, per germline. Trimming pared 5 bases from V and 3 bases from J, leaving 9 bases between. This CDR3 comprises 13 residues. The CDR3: CASRQEFNQPQHF. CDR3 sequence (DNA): TGCGCCAGCAGACAGGAGTTCAATCAGCCCCAGCATTTT.

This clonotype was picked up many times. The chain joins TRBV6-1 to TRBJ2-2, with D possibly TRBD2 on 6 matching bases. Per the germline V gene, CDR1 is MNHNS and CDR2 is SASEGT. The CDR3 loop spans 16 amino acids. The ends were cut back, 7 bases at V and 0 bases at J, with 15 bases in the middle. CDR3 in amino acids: CASTYRGGANTGELFF. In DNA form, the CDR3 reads TGTGCCAGCACCTACAGAGGAGGGGCGAACACCGGGGAGCTGTTTTTT.